These T cell receptor beta chains were read from a single sample in a study of shared clonotypes between healthy human individuals. Libraries were prepared by immunoSEQ multiplex PCR; TCRdb keeps only in-frame clonotypes and omits some of them. Here the sample spans roughly 2.2 million clones, just over 90% being singletons. Sequencing was performed on naive CD4+ T cells from PBMCs. The receptor set was obtained from a man younger than 30 in good health. Some clones in this sample may be carry-over from other donors' samples. Both conserved end residues are trimmed from each CDR3. The listing skips clone size in some rows; elsewhere it reads once, few, many or a size class.

v_call | clone_size | cdr3_aa
TRBV11-3 | - | ASSLEPLTGELF
TRBV15 | - | ATSRDRGQANEKLF
TRBV2 | - | ASSDRTNPYVGYT
TRBV7-8 | - | ASSLDRWEAGELF
TRBV9 | - | ASSRQGGGNYEQY
TRBV20-1 | - | SLFSGNTIY
TRBV4-1 | - | ASTSGTGASSPLH
TRBV27 | - | ASSLNRAGGYT
TRBV7-3 | once | ASSWGLASAEQY
TRBV27 | - | ASSRQGAQAYEQY